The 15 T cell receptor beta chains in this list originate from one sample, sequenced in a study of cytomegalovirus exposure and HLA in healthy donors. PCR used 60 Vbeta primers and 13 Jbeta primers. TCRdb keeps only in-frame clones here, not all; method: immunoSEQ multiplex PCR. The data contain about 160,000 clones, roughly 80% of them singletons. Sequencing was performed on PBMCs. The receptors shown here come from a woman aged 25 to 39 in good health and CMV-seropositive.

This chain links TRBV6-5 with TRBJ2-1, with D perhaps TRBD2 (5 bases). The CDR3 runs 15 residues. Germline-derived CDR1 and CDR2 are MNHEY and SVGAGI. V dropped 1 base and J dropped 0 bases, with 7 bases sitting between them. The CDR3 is CASSYFGSSYNEQFF. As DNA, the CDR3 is TGTGCCAGCAGTTACTTTGGGAGCTCCTACAATGAGCAGTTCTTC.

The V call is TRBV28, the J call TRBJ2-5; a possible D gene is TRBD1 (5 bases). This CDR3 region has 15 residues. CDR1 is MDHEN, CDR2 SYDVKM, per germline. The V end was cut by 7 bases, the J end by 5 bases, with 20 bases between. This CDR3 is CASMGRQLERETQYF. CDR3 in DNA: TGTGCCAGCATGGGGCGGCAGTTAGAGCGCGAGACCCAGTACTTC.

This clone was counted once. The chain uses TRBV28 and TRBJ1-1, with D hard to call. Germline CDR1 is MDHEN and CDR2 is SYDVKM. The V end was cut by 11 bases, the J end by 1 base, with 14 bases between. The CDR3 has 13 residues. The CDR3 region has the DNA TGTGCCGCCGGGAGGGAAACGAACACTGAAGCTTTCTTT. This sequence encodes CAAGRETNTEAFF.

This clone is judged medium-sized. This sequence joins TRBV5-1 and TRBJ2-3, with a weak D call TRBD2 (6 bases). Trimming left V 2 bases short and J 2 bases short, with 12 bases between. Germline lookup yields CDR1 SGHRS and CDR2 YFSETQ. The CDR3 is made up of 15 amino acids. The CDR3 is CASSLARDFTDTQYF. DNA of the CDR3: TGCGCCAGCAGCTTAGCGAGGGACTTCACAGATACGCAGTATTTT.

CDR3 nucleotide sequence: TGTGCCAGCAGCTTTTCTAATAACTATGGCTACACCTTC. Translation: CASSFSNNYGYTF. The V call is TRBV5-6, the J call TRBJ1-2; D call uncertain. The germline V and J ends were trimmed by 2 bases and 1 base, with 6 bases remaining between them. The CDR3 runs to 13 residues. Germline assignment: CDR1 SGHDT and CDR2 YYEEEE. The full variable domain, completed using reference TRBV5-6 and TRBJ1-2, is DAGVTQSPTHLIKTRGQQVTLRCSPKSGHDTVSWYQQALGQGPQFIFQYYEEEERQRGNFPDRFSGHQFPNYSSELNVNALLLGDSALYLCASSFSNNYGYTFGSGTRLTVV.

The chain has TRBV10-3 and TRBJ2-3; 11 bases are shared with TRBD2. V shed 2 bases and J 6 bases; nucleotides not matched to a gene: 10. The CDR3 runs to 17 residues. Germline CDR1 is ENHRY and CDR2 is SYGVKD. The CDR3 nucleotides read TGTGCCATCAGTGAGAGGACTCTAGCGGGGGGTGTTGATACGCAGTATTTT. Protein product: CAISERTLAGGVDTQYF.

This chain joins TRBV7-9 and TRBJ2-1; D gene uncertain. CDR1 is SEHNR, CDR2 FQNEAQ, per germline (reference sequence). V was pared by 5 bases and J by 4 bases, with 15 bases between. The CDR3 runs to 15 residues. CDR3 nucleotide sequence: TGTGCCAGCAGCCCTAATCAACCCGGGTACAATGAGCAGTTCTTC. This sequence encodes CASSPNQPGYNEQFF.

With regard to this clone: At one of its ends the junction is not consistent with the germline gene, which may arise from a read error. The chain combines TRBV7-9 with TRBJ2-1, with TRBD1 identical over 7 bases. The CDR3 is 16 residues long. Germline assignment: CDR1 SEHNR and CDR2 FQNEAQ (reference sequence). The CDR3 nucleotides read TGTGCCAGCAGCGCCCACAGGGGTTTCGTCCCTGCGCCCGTTCTCTTC. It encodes CASSAHRGFVPAPVLF.

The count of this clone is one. CDR3 region: CASSPRHHINEKLFF. CDR3 coding DNA: TGTGCCAGCAGCCCCAGACACCACATAAATGAAAAACTGTTTTTT. The chain carries TRBV9 and TRBJ1-4; D is ambiguous. Trimming took 4 bases from V and 5 from J, leaving 15 bases between them. The length of the CDR3 is 15 residues. In germline, CDR1 is SGDLS, CDR2 YYNGEE.

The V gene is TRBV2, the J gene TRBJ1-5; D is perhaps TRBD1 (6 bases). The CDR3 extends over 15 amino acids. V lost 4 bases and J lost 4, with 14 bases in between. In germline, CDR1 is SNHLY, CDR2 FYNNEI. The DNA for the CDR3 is TGTGCCAGCAGTGTCACAGGGACAAAGAATCAGCCCCAGCATTTT. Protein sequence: CASSVTGTKNQPQHF. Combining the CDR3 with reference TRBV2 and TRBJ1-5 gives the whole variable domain EPEVTQTPSHQVTQMGQEVILRCVPISNHLYFYWYRQILGQKVEFLVSFYNNEISEKSEIFDDQFSVERPDGSNFTLKIRSTKLEDSAMYFCASSVTGTKNQPQHFGDGTRLSIL.

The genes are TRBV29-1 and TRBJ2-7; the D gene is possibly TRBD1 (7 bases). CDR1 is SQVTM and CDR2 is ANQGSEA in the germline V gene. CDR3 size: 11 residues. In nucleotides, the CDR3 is TGCAGTCTACTCCAGGGGGGAGAGCAGTACTTC. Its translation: CSLLQGGEQYF.

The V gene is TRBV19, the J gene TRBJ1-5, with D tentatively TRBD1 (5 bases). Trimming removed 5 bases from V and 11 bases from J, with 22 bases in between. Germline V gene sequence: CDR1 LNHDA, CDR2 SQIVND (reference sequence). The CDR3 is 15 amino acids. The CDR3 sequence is CASSPDHRYPWAQHF. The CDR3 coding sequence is TGTGCCAGTAGTCCAGATCACAGGTACCCTTGGGCCCAGCATTTT.

CDR3 loop: CASRIDRASGTEAFF. CDR3 sequence (DNA): TGTGCCAGCAGGATTGACAGGGCTAGTGGCACTGAAGCTTTCTTT. The chain carries TRBV27 and TRBJ1-1; 7 bases agree with TRBD1. In germline, CDR1 is MNHEY, CDR2 SMNVEV (reference sequence). This CDR3 has 15 amino acids. With V trimmed by 6 bases and J by 4 bases, 11 bases remained unmatched.

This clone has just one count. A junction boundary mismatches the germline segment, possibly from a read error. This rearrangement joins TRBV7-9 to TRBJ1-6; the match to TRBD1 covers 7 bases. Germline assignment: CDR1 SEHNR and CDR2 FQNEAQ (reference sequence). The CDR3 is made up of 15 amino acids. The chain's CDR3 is CSSSSGQAPDSPLHF. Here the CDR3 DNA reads TGTTCCAGCAGCTCCGGACAGGCTCCCGATTCACCCCTCCACTTT.

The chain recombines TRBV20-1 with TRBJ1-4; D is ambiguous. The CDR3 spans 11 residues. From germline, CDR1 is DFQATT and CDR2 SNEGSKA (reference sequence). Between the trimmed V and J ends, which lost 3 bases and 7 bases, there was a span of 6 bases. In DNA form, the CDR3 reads TGCAGTGCTAGTCGACTTGAAAAACTGTTTTTT. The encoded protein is CSASRLEKLFF.